In this sample, the clone carrying this TCR beta chain turned up many times. The target antigen is unknown. Researchers made TCR beta libraries by using iRepertoire HTBI primers and running Arm-PCR on CDR3 regions. TCRdb reprocessed the multiplex PCR reads via MiXCR and lists one record per CDR3 protein. The repertoire holds about 450,000 distinct CDR3 sequences, around 24% seen once, with about 27% in the top ten. The germline V and J ends were trimmed by 4 bases and 3 bases, with 6 bases remaining between them. Per the germline V gene, CDR1 is SGHAT and CDR2 is FQDESV (reference sequence). The CDR3 covers 12 residues. The data belong to a study of regulatory T cells in long-lasting Graves disease. Overall study findings and caveats: With persistent disease, TRBV28, TRBJ1-2 and TRBJ2-5 were the favored segments. Blood alone, not thyroid tissue, was studied. Persistent Graves' patients showed less TCR diversity than newly diagnosed ones.

Time point reported: persistent/refractory GD, antithyroid drugs over 5 years with positive TRAb. Extracted RNA from PBMCs served as the source of the TCR library. The TCR originated in a female donor with Graves disease. The chain links TRBV11-1 to TRBJ1-1; D unclear. Here the sequenced sample was peripheral blood mononuclear cells (PBMCs), taken when the disease was refractory, from a patient treated with antithyroid drugs. The CDR3 bases are TGTGCCAGCAGCTCATCTCACACTGAAGCTTTCTTT. Its translation is CASSSSHTEAFF.